This is a list of T cell receptor beta chains from one sample in a study of CD8 T cells in Susac syndrome. In TCRdb, the immunoSEQ multiplex PCR reads were re-called with MiXCR into one record per CDR3 protein. This table holds 230,000 or so distinct CDR3 sequences, 95% found once. Sequenced sample: CD4+ T cells from PBMCs. Receptors originate from a human donor with multiple sclerosis. Each CDR3 is given with its conserved first and last residue. The D gene is left open where the match is weak. Some rows mark clone size as missing; the rest say once, few, many or name a class of expanded clone.

v_call	d_call	clone_size	j_call	cdr3_nt	cdr3_aa
TRBV27	TRBD1	few	TRBJ1-1	TGTGCCAGCAGTTCACAGGGGGCGAACACTGAAGCTTTCTTT	CASSSQGANTEAFF
TRBV29-1	NA	NA	TRBJ2-5	TGCAGCACACGCCTGGGGTTCGAGACCCAGTACTTC	CSTRLGFETQYF
TRBV5-1	NA	NA	TRBJ2-7	TGCGCCAGCAGCTTGGTGGCCTACGAGCAGTACTTC	CASSLVAYEQYF
TRBV20-1	NA	NA	TRBJ2-4	TGCAGTGCTGGAGGTCCTAAAAACATTCAGTACTTC	CSAGGPKNIQYF
TRBV14	NA	few	TRBJ2-5	TGTGCCAGCAGCCGTGGGTACCAAGAGACCCAGTACTTC	CASSRGYQETQYF
TRBV27	TRBD1	NA	TRBJ2-2	TGTGCCAGCAGTTTAAGCGCCAGGGGGATCGGGGAGCTGTTTTTT	CASSLSARGIGELFF
TRBV20-1	TRBD2	once	TRBJ2-3	TGCAGTGCTAGTTCGAGCGGGAGGCCAGGAGATACGCAGTATTTT	CSASSSGRPGDTQYF
TRBV28	TRBD2	NA	TRBJ2-1	TGTGCCAGCATTTGGGGCGGGAGGGCTAGCAATGAGCAGTTCTTC	CASIWGGRASNEQFF
TRBV5-6	TRBD2	NA	TRBJ2-5	TGTGCCAGCAGCTTGAGACCTAGCGGGAGGGCCGGGGAGACCCAGTACTTC	CASSLRPSGRAGETQYF
TRBV27	NA	NA	TRBJ1-2	TGTGCCAGCAGTTTCGATCGGACATTCCATGGCTACACCTTC	CASSFDRTFHGYTF
TRBV29-1	NA	NA	TRBJ2-7	TGCAGCGTTGTGTTGCTAGCGTCATACTACGAGCAGTACTTC	CSVVLLASYYEQYF
TRBV5-4	NA	once	TRBJ2-3	TGTGCCAGCAGCTTGGCACCGAAAGATACGCAGTATTTT	CASSLAPKDTQYF
TRBV5-1	TRBD2	NA	TRBJ2-1	TGCGCCAGCAGCTTGTCGCTAGCGGGAGTCTACAATGAGCAGTTCTTC	CASSLSLAGVYNEQFF
TRBV5-1	NA	NA	TRBJ2-3	TGCGCCAGCCGGTTAGCGGAAGTCACAGATACGCAGTATTTT	CASRLAEVTDTQYF
TRBV27	NA	NA	TRBJ2-6	TGTGCCAGCAGTATGACAGTCTTCCCCCTCCCGGGGGCCAACGTCCTGACTTTC	CASSMTVFPLPGANVLTF
TRBV20-1	NA	NA	TRBJ2-1	TGCAGTGCTAGCGATAGACAGTCCTACAATGAGCAGTTCTTC	CSASDRQSYNEQFF
TRBV28	TRBD1	NA	TRBJ2-3	TGTGCCAGCTGGTCCGGGACAGAAGGCACAGATACGCAGTATTTT	CASWSGTEGTDTQYF
TRBV29-1	TRBD1	NA	TRBJ2-7	TGCAGCGGCCGGGACAGCTTCTACGAGCAGTACTTC	CSGRDSFYEQYF
TRBV24-1	NA	NA	TRBJ2-5	TGTGCCACCAGTGACCGCCCGGGCCGAGGGGCGGAGACCCAGTACTTC	CATSDRPGRGAETQYF
TRBV2	NA	NA	TRBJ2-1	TGTGCCAGGGCACTAGGGTCCTACAATGAGCAGTTCTTC	CARALGSYNEQFF
TRBV20-1	TRBD2	NA	TRBJ2-2	TGCAGTGCTAGAGATTGGACTAGCGGGAGGGTCAACACCGGGGAGCTGTTTTTT	CSARDWTSGRVNTGELFF
TRBV5-4	TRBD2	once	TRBJ2-1	TGTGCCAGCAGCCTAGGCCCTAGCGGGGGAATAAGTGAGCAGTTCTTC	CASSLGPSGGISEQFF
TRBV20-1	NA	NA	TRBJ1-5	TGCAGTGCTAGACAGGGGACCAGGCCCCAGCATTTT	CSARQGTRPQHF
TRBV19	TRBD1	once	TRBJ2-7	TGTGCCAGTAGTATCGAAGGACAGGGACATCGCTCCTACGAGCAGTACTTC	CASSIEGQGHRSYEQYF
TRBV5-1	TRBD2	once	TRBJ2-5	TGCGCCAGCAGCTCGGGAGGGTCAAGTTTGGAGACCCAGTACTTC	CASSSGGSSLETQYF
TRBV12-3/TRBV12-4	NA	once	TRBJ1-1	TGTGCCAGCAGACTCCTCCTTGGGACTGAAGCTTTCTTT	CASRLLLGTEAFF
TRBV14	NA	NA	TRBJ1-1	TGTGCCAGCAGCCAAGAATCGGTCTCCTGGGCTGAAGCTTTCTTT	CASSQESVSWAEAFF
TRBV23-1	NA	NA	TRBJ2-3	TGCGCCAGCAGTCAATCAGCCCTGGGCAATACAACAGATACGCAGTATTTT	CASSQSALGNTTDTQYF
TRBV20-1	TRBD2	once	TRBJ2-1	TGCAGTGCTATAAGCGGGAGTTCCTACAATGAGCAGTTCTTC	CSAISGSSYNEQFF
TRBV3-1	NA	NA	TRBJ2-5	TGTGCCAGCAGCCAAGTGTATGAGACCCAGTACTTC	CASSQVYETQYF
TRBV5-1	TRBD1	NA	TRBJ1-1	TGCGCCAGCAGCTTTACAGGGGGCGGTCCTGAAGCTTTCTTT	CASSFTGGGPEAFF
TRBV5-1	NA	NA	TRBJ1-2	TGCGCCAGCAGCCCGACAGTATCCTATGGCTACACCTTC	CASSPTVSYGYTF
TRBV12-3/TRBV12-4	NA	NA	TRBJ2-2	TGTGCCAGCAGTTCAAACGGCCCCCTGATGGCCGGGGAGCTGTTTTTT	CASSSNGPLMAGELFF
TRBV29-1	TRBD2	NA	TRBJ2-1	TGCAGCGGGGGACTAGCTTCTGAGCAGTTCTTC	CSGGLASEQFF
TRBV29-1	NA	NA	TRBJ1-2	TGCAGCGGGCAGGCACCCTATGGCTACACCTTC	CSGQAPYGYTF
TRBV7-9	TRBD1	NA	TRBJ2-1	TGTGCCAGCAGCTTAGCGGACAGGGTTCTTCATGAGCAGTTCTTC	CASSLADRVLHEQFF
TRBV3-1	TRBD2	NA	TRBJ2-2	TGTGCCAGCAGCCATACTAGCGGGGGAGCGAACACCGGGGAGCTGTTTTTT	CASSHTSGGANTGELFF